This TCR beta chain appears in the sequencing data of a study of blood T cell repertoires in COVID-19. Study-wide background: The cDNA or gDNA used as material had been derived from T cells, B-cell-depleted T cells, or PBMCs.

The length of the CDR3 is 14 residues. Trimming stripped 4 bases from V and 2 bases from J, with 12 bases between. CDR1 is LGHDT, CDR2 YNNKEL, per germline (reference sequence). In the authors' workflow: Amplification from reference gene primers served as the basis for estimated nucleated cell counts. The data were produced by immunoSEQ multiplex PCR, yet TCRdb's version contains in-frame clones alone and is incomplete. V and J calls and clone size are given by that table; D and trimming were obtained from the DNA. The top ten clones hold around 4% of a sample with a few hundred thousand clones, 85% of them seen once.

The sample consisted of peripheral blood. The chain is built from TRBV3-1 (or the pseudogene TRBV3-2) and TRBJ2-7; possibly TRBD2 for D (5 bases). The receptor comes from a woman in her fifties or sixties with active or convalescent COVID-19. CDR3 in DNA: TGTGCCAGCAGCCCCCGGACTGTAACCTACGAGCAGTACTTC. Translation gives CASSPRTVTYEQYF.